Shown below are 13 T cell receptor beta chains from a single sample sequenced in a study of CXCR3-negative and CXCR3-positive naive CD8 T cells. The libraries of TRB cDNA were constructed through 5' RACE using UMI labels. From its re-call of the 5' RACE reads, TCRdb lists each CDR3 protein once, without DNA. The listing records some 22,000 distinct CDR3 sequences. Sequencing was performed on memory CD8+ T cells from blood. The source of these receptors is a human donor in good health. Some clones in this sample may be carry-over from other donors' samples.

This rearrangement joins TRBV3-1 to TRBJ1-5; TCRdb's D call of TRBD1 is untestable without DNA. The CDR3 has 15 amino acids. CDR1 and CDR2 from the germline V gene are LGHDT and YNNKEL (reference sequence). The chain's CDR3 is CASSQAGGFGQPQHF.

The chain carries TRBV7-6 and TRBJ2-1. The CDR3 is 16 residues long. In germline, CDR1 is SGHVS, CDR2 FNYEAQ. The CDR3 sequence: CASSPRTTSSYYEQFF.

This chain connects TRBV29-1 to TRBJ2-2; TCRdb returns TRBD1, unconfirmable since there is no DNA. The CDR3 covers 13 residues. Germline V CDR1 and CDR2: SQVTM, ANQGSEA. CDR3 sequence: CSVGTGATGELFF.

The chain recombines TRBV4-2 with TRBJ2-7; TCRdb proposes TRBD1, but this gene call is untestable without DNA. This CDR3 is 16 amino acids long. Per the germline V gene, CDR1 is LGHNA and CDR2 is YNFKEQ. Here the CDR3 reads CASSQAPAGSEVEQYF.

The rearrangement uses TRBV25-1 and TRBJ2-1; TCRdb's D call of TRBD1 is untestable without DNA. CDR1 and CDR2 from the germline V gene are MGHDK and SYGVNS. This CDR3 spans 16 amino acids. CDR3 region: CASTKTGTGYNNEQFF.

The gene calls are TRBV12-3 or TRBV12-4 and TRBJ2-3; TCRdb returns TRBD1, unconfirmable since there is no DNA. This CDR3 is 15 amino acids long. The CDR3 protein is CASSFATPDTDTQYF.

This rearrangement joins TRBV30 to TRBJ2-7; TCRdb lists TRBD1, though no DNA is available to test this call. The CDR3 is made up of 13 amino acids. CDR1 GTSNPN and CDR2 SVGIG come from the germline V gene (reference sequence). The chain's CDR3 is CAWNLNRGHEQYF.

CDR3 region: CASSLPGQWEVYEQFF. This sequence joins TRBV5-6 and TRBJ2-1; lacking DNA, the TRBD1 call made by TCRdb goes unchecked. Per the germline V gene, CDR1 is SGHDT and CDR2 is YYEEEE. The CDR3 has 16 residues.

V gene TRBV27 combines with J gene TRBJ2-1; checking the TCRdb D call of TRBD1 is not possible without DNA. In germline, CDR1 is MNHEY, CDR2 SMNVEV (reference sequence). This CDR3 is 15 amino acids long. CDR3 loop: CASSSGTGAYNEQFF.

CDR3 in amino acids: CSALRGPTEAFF. V gene TRBV20-1 combines with J gene TRBJ1-1; without DNA, the TCRdb call of TRBD1 cannot be checked. The CDR3 sequence is 12 residues long. From germline, CDR1 is DFQATT and CDR2 SNEGSKA (reference sequence).

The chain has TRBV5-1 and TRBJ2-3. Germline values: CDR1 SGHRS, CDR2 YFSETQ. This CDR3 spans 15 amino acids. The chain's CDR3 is CASSLTQASTDTQYF.

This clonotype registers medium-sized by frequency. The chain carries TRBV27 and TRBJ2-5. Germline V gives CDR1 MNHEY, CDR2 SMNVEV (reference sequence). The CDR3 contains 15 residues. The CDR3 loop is CASSLYDRWEETQYF.

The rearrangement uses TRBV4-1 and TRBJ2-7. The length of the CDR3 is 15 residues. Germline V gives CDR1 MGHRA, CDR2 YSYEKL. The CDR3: CASSQDGSPTYEQYF.